These 29 T cell receptor beta chains were sequenced from one sample in a study of blood T cell repertoires in COVID-19. Some clones are missing from TCRdb's copy, which holds only in-frame ones; the method was immunoSEQ multiplex PCR. This sample yields some 95,000 clones, of which approximately 90% are seen a single time; approximately 2.3% belongs to the top ten. The sequenced sample was peripheral blood. Receptor source: a human donor with active COVID-19. The donor label of this sample is uncertain.

The sample holds a few counts of this clone. In DNA, the CDR3 is TGTGCCAGCAGTTGGGGGCGCGGGGGGAGGAATTCACCCCTCCACTTT. As protein: CASSWGRGGRNSPLHF. This chain joins TRBV28 and TRBJ1-6; D may be TRBD1 (6 bases). Germline CDR1 reads MDHEN; CDR2 reads SYDVKM. The CDR3 is made up of 16 amino acids. Trimming stripped 4 bases from V and 7 bases from J, with 17 bases between.

This chain links TRBV9 with TRBJ2-1; 13 bases map to TRBD2. The germline gives CDR1 SGDLS, CDR2 YYNGEE. The CDR3 loop spans 19 amino acids. Trimming cost V 4 bases and J 0 bases; bases outside gene matches: 10. The CDR3 sequence is CASSTGLAGAWSSYNEQFF. The CDR3 DNA is TGTGCCAGCAGCACCGGACTAGCGGGGGCCTGGAGCTCCTACAATGAGCAGTTCTTC.

The CDR3: CASSQEERGGGEQYF. As DNA, the CDR3 is TGTGCCAGCAGCCAAGAGGAGCGGGGGGGCGGCGAGCAGTACTTC. This chain joins TRBV4-2 and TRBJ2-7; TRBD2 matches at 10 bases. V lost 0 bases and J lost 6; bases outside the gene matches: 5. This CDR3 region has 15 residues. The germline CDR1 and CDR2 sequences are LGHNA and YNFKEQ.

CDR3 coding DNA: TGCAGCGTCGACTTAACAGGGGGAGGTTCCGAGCAGTACTTC. Protein sequence: CSVDLTGGGSEQYF. This sequence joins TRBV29-1 and TRBJ2-7; 8 nucleotides line up with TRBD1. Trimming cost V 6 bases and J 6 bases; bases outside gene matches: 13. Germline lookup yields CDR1 SQVTM and CDR2 ANQGSEA. The CDR3 length is 14 residues.

The V call is TRBV28, the J call TRBJ1-6; 7 bases are a match to TRBD1. The CDR3 runs 15 residues. The V gene's germline CDR1 is MDHEN and CDR2 SYDVKM. J gave up 6 bases and V 7 bases, and 9 bases lay outside the gene matches. CDR3 nucleotides: TGTGCCAGCACGTACAGGGGTTATCGTAATTCACCCCTCCACTTT. It codes for CASTYRGYRNSPLHF.

The chain has TRBV5-4 and TRBJ2-7, with TRBD1 as a possible D gene (6 bases). Trimming removed 7 bases at V and 1 base at J, with 18 bases between. This CDR3 has 15 residues. From germline, CDR1 is SGHNT and CDR2 YYREEE (reference sequence). CDR3 coding DNA: TGTGCCAGCCATACACAGGGAACTTGGTCCTACGAGCAGTACTTC. Its translation: CASHTQGTWSYEQYF.

This rearrangement joins TRBV5-6 to TRBJ2-5, with 10 bases identical to TRBD1. The CDR3 runs to 13 residues. The V gene's germline CDR1 is SGHDT and CDR2 YYEEEE. The junction had 3 bases not matched to a gene; V was cut back by 5 bases and J by 5 bases. The CDR3 DNA sequence: TGTGCCAGCAGTAGACAGGGGGCGGAGACCCAGTACTTC. Its translation is CASSRQGAETQYF.

The chain carries TRBV2 and TRBJ2-7, with D unclear. Trimming removed 8 bases at V and 3 bases at J, with 8 bases between. Germline V gives CDR1 SNHLY, CDR2 FYNNEI. CDR3 length: 11 amino acids. The CDR3 is CASQWSYEQYF. The DNA of the CDR3 is TGTGCCAGCCAGTGGAGCTACGAGCAGTACTTC. The complete variable domain, with remaining parts taken from reference TRBV2 and TRBJ2-7, reads EPEVTQTPSHQVTQMGQEVILRCVPISNHLYFYWYRQILGQKVEFLVSFYNNEISEKSEIFDDQFSVERPDGSNFTLKIRSTKLEDSAMYFCASQWSYEQYFGPGTRLTVT.

CDR3: CAISELGQAPGGQYF. Here the CDR3 DNA reads TGTGCCATCAGTGAGCTAGGACAGGCCCCAGGGGGCCAGTACTTC. The V gene is TRBV10-3, the J gene TRBJ2-5, with 7 bases fitting TRBD1. After removal of 2 bases from V and 10 bases from J, the junction contained 13 bases not matched to a gene. Germline-derived CDR1 and CDR2 are ENHRY and SYGVKD. The CDR3 loop spans 15 amino acids.

This clone came up a few times. The V gene is TRBV28, the J gene TRBJ1-2; D is possibly TRBD1 (6 bases). The CDR3 sequence is 17 residues long. The V gene's germline CDR1 is MDHEN and CDR2 SYDVKM. The ends were cut back, 2 bases at V and 2 bases at J, with 18 bases in the middle. In nucleotides, the CDR3 is TGTGCCAGCAGTTTACCGGCCCTTCACGACAGGAACTATGGCTACACCTTC. This encodes CASSLPALHDRNYGYTF.

The rearrangement links TRBV24-1 to TRBJ2-1; 13 bases match TRBD2. With 4 bases clipped from V and 4 bases from J, the junction kept 9 bases outside the gene matches. This CDR3 spans 18 amino acids. Looked up from germline, CDR1 is KGHDR and CDR2 is SFDVKD. CDR3 residues: CATSERTSGGYEYNEQFF. CDR3 bases: TGTGCCACCAGTGAGCGGACTAGCGGGGGATACGAATACAATGAGCAGTTCTTC.

The DNA for the CDR3 is TGCAGTGCTAGTTCTCTTGAGGGAAACACAGATACGCAGTATTTT. Protein: CSASSLEGNTDTQYF. The J gene is TRBJ2-3, the V gene TRBV20-1; perhaps TRBD2 as D (5 bases). The CDR3 contains 15 residues. Germline CDR1 reads DFQATT; CDR2 reads SNEGSKA (reference sequence). V was clipped by 3 bases and J by 2 bases, with 15 bases between them.

This sequence joins TRBV15 and TRBJ2-2; 8 bases match TRBD1. The CDR3 extends over 16 amino acids. Germline V gene data show CDR1 as LNHNV and CDR2 as YYDKDF (reference sequence). Trimming took 5 bases from V and 6 from J; bases not matched to a gene: 11. Here the CDR3 DNA reads TGTGCCACCAGCGAGAGAAAACGCAGGGGGCCCGGGGAGCTGTTTTTT. Translating gives CATSERKRRGPGELFF.

This sequence joins TRBV7-6 and TRBJ1-5; no clear D. Germline V gives CDR1 SGHVS, CDR2 FNYEAQ. V was trimmed by 5 bases and J by 0 bases, leaving 14 bases between them. CDR3 size: 16 residues. The CDR3 loop is CASSPGLSYSNQPQHF. The CDR3 coding sequence is TGTGCCAGCAGCCCTGGACTCTCGTATAGCAATCAGCCCCAGCATTTT.

The chain uses TRBV7-2 and TRBJ2-1; 8 nucleotides line up with TRBD2. J lost 9 bases, V lost 1 base, and 11 bases had no gene match. Germline values: CDR1 SGHTA, CDR2 FQGNSA. This CDR3 is built from 16 residues. The CDR3 here is CASSLVGLVGRGEQFF. CDR3 DNA: TGTGCCAGCAGCTTAGTGGGACTAGTTGGGAGAGGTGAGCAGTTCTTC.

Remarks on this clone: The junction does not match germline at one end; this may be a read error. The chain employs TRBV6-1 and TRBJ2-1, with 9 bases that match TRBD2. There are 15 residues in the CDR3. The germline gives CDR1 MNHNS, CDR2 SASEGT. CDR3 protein: CASREEEAGGHEQFF. The DNA for the CDR3 is TGTGCCAGCAGAGAAGAAGAGGCGGGGGGGCATGAGCAGTTCTTC.

This clone was picked up a small number of times. J is TRBJ2-7 and V is TRBV10-3; 8 nucleotides agree with TRBD1. CDR3 length equals 11 residues. V trimming: 11 bases; J trimming: 6 bases; junction bases outside the gene matches: 6. Germline V gene data show CDR1 as ENHRY and CDR2 as SYGVKD. DNA for the CDR3: TGTGCCCTCGGACAGGGCGCCGAGCAGTACTTC. Protein product: CALGQGAEQYF.

The V call is TRBV3-1 (or the pseudogene TRBV3-2), the J call TRBJ2-1; the D is unclear. This CDR3 comprises 15 residues. With 4 bases removed from V and 5 bases from J, the gap between germline ends came to 15 bases. Germline CDR1 LGHDT, CDR2 YNNKEL (reference sequence). The DNA for the CDR3 is TGTGCCAGCAGCCCAGAGGTGGGCGTCGACAATGAGCAGTTCTTC. It codes for CASSPEVGVDNEQFF.

The gene calls are TRBV2 and TRBJ1-2; D call uncertain. Trimming shortened V by 10 bases and J by 6 bases, and 15 bases separated the two germline ends. Germline CDR1 SNHLY, CDR2 FYNNEI. This CDR3 has 12 amino acids. In DNA, the CDR3 is TGTGCCACCACCAGGAATGGTGATGGCTACACCTTC. This gives the protein CATTRNGDGYTF.

The V call is TRBV6-5, the J call TRBJ1-6, with a possible D match to TRBD1 (6 bases). With 4 bases removed from V and 5 bases from J, the gap between germline ends came to 12 bases. Germline V gene lookup returns CDR1 MNHEY and CDR2 SVGAGI. The CDR3 covers 15 residues. The CDR3: CASSSADRNNSPLHF. CDR3 nucleotides: TGTGCCAGCAGTTCCGCCGACAGGAATAATTCACCCCTCCACTTT.

For the CDR3, the DNA is TGTGCCAGCAGACCGACAGGGATCGATGGCACTGAAGCTTTCTTT. It yields the protein CASRPTGIDGTEAFF. The chain has TRBV6-4 and TRBJ1-1, with 7 positions matching TRBD1. V was clipped by 6 bases and J by 4 bases; unmatched bases: 11. The CDR3 contains 15 residues. The germline V gene has CDR1 MRHNA and CDR2 SNTAGT.

V usage is TRBV7-2 and J usage is TRBJ2-2, with 7 bases that match TRBD1. The CDR3 length is 13 residues. V shed 5 bases and J 6 bases; nucleotides not matched to a gene: 3. Germline V gene lookup returns CDR1 SGHTA and CDR2 FQGNSA. CDR3 protein: CASSQQGPGELFF. Written as DNA, the CDR3 is TGTGCCAGCAGCCAACAGGGGCCCGGGGAGCTGTTTTTT. Together with reference TRBV7-2 and TRBJ2-2, the CDR3 gives the full variable domain: GAGVSQSPSNKVTEKGKDVELRCDPISGHTALYWYRQSLGQGLEFLIYFQGNSAPDKSGLPSDRFSAERTGGSVSTLTIQRTQQEDSAVYLCASSQQGPGELFFGEGSRLTVL.

J is TRBJ1-3 and V is TRBV21-1; the D call of TRBD1 is as the table states it, not checked on the DNA. TRBV21-1 is a listed pseudogene. The CDR3 runs 17 residues. CDR3: CASSGLPSRGSGNTIYF. CDR3 nucleotides: TGTGCCAGCAGCGGACTGCCGTCCAGGGGCTCTGGAAACACCATATATTTT.

The gene calls are TRBV29-1 and TRBJ2-5; TRBD2 is a possible D gene (5 bases). The ends were cut back, 4 bases at V and 7 bases at J, with 13 bases in the middle. Germline CDR1 is SQVTM and CDR2 is ANQGSEA. This CDR3 is 12 amino acids long. CDR3 sequence: CSVAAERRTQYF. The DNA for the CDR3 is TGCAGCGTTGCAGCAGAGCGGAGGACCCAGTACTTC.

V gene TRBV14 combines with J gene TRBJ2-5; D possibly corresponds to TRBD1 (5 bases). Germline assignment: CDR1 SGHDN and CDR2 FVKESK. V was cut by 6 bases and J by 3 bases, with 8 bases left in between. The CDR3 loop spans 12 amino acids. CDR3 sequence reads: CASSKGEETQYF. CDR3 nucleotides: TGTGCCAGCAGTAAAGGGGAAGAGACCCAGTACTTC.

This rearrangement joins TRBV18 to TRBJ2-6, with unresolved D. V was pared by 7 bases and J by 1 base, with 8 bases between. Germline V gene lookup returns CDR1 KGHSH and CDR2 LQKENI. The CDR3 sequence is 14 residues long. CDR3 region: CASFHGSGANVLTF. CDR3 bases: TGTGCCAGCTTCCACGGTTCTGGGGCCAACGTCCTGACTTTC.

This clone was observed a handful of times. In nucleotides, the CDR3 is TGTGCCATCAGTGATTACTGGGGAGGGGGCTACACCTTC. Translation: CAISDYWGGGYTF. The chain has TRBV10-3 and TRBJ1-2; the D is unclear. Germline CDR1 is ENHRY and CDR2 is SYGVKD. The CDR3 is 13 amino acids. Trimming removed 3 bases at V and 8 bases at J, with 13 bases between.

The chain couples TRBV5-1 to TRBJ2-2, with a possible D match to TRBD2 (6 bases). CDR1 and CDR2 from the germline V gene are SGHRS and YFSETQ. This CDR3 is built from 16 residues. V was clipped by 0 bases and J by 3 bases, with 12 bases between them. The DNA for the CDR3 is TGCGCCAGCAGCTTGGAAGAAGGCGGGGACACCGGGGAGCTGTTTTTT. It codes for CASSLEEGGDTGELFF. Combining the CDR3 with reference TRBV5-1 and TRBJ2-2 gives the whole variable domain KAGVTQTPRYLIKTRGQQVTLSCSPISGHRSVSWYQQTPGQGLQFLFEYFSETQRNKGNFPGRFSGRQFSNSRSEMNVSTLELGDSALYLCASSLEEGGDTGELFFGEGSRLTVL.

The V call is TRBV14, the J call TRBJ2-2, with D tentatively TRBD2 (5 bases). Germline values: CDR1 SGHDN, CDR2 FVKESK. The CDR3 loop spans 16 amino acids. V was pared by 4 bases and J by 3 bases, with 15 bases between. CDR3 protein: CASSLRTGSDTGELFF. CDR3 nucleotide sequence: TGTGCCAGCAGCCTCCGGACTGGGTCTGACACCGGGGAGCTGTTTTTT.